The following is a T cell receptor (beta chain) sequence with its context. TCRdb's copy holds only in-frame clones and misses some; the assay was immunoSEQ multiplex PCR. This table has roughly 40,000 clones, 92% appearing once. The sample is drawn from a study of T cell changes during pregnancy in multiple sclerosis. The source is a female donor with multiple sclerosis, enrolled in a pregnancy study. Sequencing was performed on CD8+ T cells from peripheral blood mononuclear cells, taken in the first trimester of pregnancy.

The CDR3 DNA reads as TGTGCCAGTAGTATAGATGGGAACAGGGGGCGCGAGCAGTACTTC. This gives the protein CASSIDGNRGREQYF. The chain employs TRBV19 and TRBJ2-7; 9 nucleotides agree with TRBD1. V dropped 0 bases and J dropped 6; count of bases not matched to a gene: 6. The V gene's germline CDR1 is LNHDA and CDR2 SQIVND (reference sequence). The CDR3 has 15 residues.